These 22 T cell receptor beta chains were sequenced from one sample in a study of neoadjuvant nivolumab and ipilimumab in lung cancer. Method: immunoSEQ multiplex PCR; TCRdb's copy keeps in-frame clones and lacks some. The table includes just under 10,000 clones, 81% detected once. The sample in question was peripheral blood, obtained before neoadjuvant nivolumab, alone or with ipilimumab. The origin of the receptors is an adult with non-small cell lung cancer.

This clone came up once. V gene TRBV14 combines with J gene TRBJ2-7, with TRBD1 identical over 8 bases. J was trimmed by 0 bases and V by 4 bases; bases with no gene match: 5. CDR3 length: 15 amino acids. Germline V gives CDR1 SGHDN, CDR2 FVKESK. The CDR3 region is CASSPDRGYSYEQYF. In DNA form, the CDR3 reads TGTGCCAGCAGCCCCGACAGGGGTTACTCCTACGAGCAGTACTTC. The full variable domain, its missing parts supplied by reference TRBV14 and TRBJ2-7, is EAGVTQFPSHSVIEKGQTVTLRCDPISGHDNLYWYRRVMGKEIKFLLHFVKESKQDESGMPNNRFLAERTGGTYSTLKVQPAELEDSGVYFCASSPDRGYSYEQYFGPGTRLTVT.

This clone was seen a few times. The chain couples TRBV5-6 to TRBJ1-3; no clear D gene. Germline-derived CDR1 and CDR2 are SGHDT and YYEEEE. Deletions cut 4 bases from V and 3 bases from J, with 5 bases between. This CDR3 is built from 12 residues. The DNA for the CDR3 is TGTGCCAGCAGCGGGATTGGAAACACCATATATTTT. The encoded protein is CASSGIGNTIYF.

This clone occurred a few times. V and J are TRBV6-4 and TRBJ2-1, with 7 bases aligning to TRBD2. Germline trimming cut 0 bases from V and 0 bases from J; bases unmatched to any gene: 2. CDR3 length: 16 amino acids. Germline CDR1 is MRHNA and CDR2 is SNTAGT. The chain's CDR3 is CASSDSASGSYNEQFF. The CDR3 DNA sequence: TGTGCCAGCAGTGACTCTGCTAGCGGCTCCTACAATGAGCAGTTCTTC.

The rearrangement links TRBV28 to TRBJ2-3; 8 bases are shared with TRBD1. In germline, CDR1 is MDHEN, CDR2 SYDVKM. CDR3 length equals 15 residues. The J segment lost 2 bases and the V segment lost 4 bases, leaving 5 bases of the junction unmatched. In DNA form, the CDR3 reads TGTGCCAGCAGTTCAGAGACAGGGGTCACAGATACGCAGTATTTT. Its protein product is CASSSETGVTDTQYF.

The chain employs TRBV19 and TRBJ1-5, with TRBD1 matching 7 bases. V shed 5 bases and J 9 bases; nucleotides not matched to a gene: 13. This CDR3 is 15 amino acids long. CDR1 is LNHDA and CDR2 is SQIVND in the germline V gene (reference sequence). The DNA of the CDR3 is TGTGCCAGTAGTGTCGACAGGGAGATTGGATGGCCCCAGCATTTT. Translation: CASSVDREIGWPQHF.

This sequence joins TRBV5-1 and TRBJ2-3; the D is unclear. Germline lookup yields CDR1 SGHRS and CDR2 YFSETQ. V gave up 0 bases and J gave up 6 bases, with 14 bases separating them. The CDR3 extends over 15 amino acids. In nucleotides, the CDR3 is TGCGCCAGCAGCTTGGGGCAGGCTATAGGGGATACGCAGTATTTT. Protein sequence: CASSLGQAIGDTQYF.

This chain connects TRBV25-1 to TRBJ2-2; a possible D gene is TRBD2 (5 bases). This CDR3 region has 14 residues. The ends were cut back, 5 bases at V and 6 bases at J, with 13 bases in the middle. CDR1 is MGHDK and CDR2 is SYGVNS in the germline V gene. The CDR3 DNA is TGTGCCAGCAGTCCCATCGGGGTGTCCGGGGAGCTGTTTTTT. This codes for CASSPIGVSGELFF.

The rearrangement uses TRBV11-3 and TRBJ2-1; 14 bases are a match to TRBD2. In germline, CDR1 is SGHNT, CDR2 YENEEA. The CDR3 spans 18 residues. V shed 3 bases and J 4 bases; nucleotides not matched to a gene: 8. The CDR3 DNA is TGTGCCAGCAGCTTTCGCCGGACTAGCGGGAGGCCATACAATGAGCAGTTCTTC. It codes for CASSFRRTSGRPYNEQFF.

This clone has only one observation. This sequence joins TRBV5-1 and TRBJ2-7, with D possibly called TRBD1 or TRBD2 (5 bases each). Trimming took off 0 bases at V and 0 bases at J, with 16 bases between the two ends. The CDR3 extends over 17 amino acids. Germline assignment: CDR1 SGHRS and CDR2 YFSETQ. The CDR3 spells CASSLASRRGSSYEQYF. The CDR3 DNA follows: TGCGCCAGCAGCTTGGCCTCCCGACGGGGCAGCTCCTACGAGCAGTACTTC.

The rearrangement joins TRBV28 to TRBJ1-2; 7 bases fit TRBD1. The length of the CDR3 is 17 residues. V shed 1 base, J shed 4 bases, and the junction held 12 bases outside the gene matches. CDR1 is MDHEN and CDR2 is SYDVKM in the germline V gene. The CDR3 DNA follows: TGTGCCAGCAGTTTATTAGGGCTGACAGGGCCCGCCTATGGCTACACCTTC. Residues: CASSLLGLTGPAYGYTF.

The chain uses TRBV6-1 and TRBJ1-3; D remains ambiguous. CDR1 and CDR2 from the germline V gene are MNHNS and SASEGT. V lost 8 bases and J lost 2, with 7 bases in between. The CDR3 is 12 amino acids. CDR3 bases: TGTGCCAGCCACTCCGCTGGAAACACCATATATTTT. This gives the protein CASHSAGNTIYF.

V usage is TRBV9 and J usage is TRBJ1-2; 7 positions match TRBD1. The CDR3 contains 14 residues. The V segment lost 0 bases and the J segment 8 bases; nucleotides outside the gene matches: 7. The germline V gene has CDR1 SGDLS and CDR2 YYNGEE. The CDR3 region has the DNA TGTGCCAGCAGCGTAGGTTCCCAGGGGGTAGGCTACACCTTC. Its translation is CASSVGSQGVGYTF.

The chain employs TRBV9 and TRBJ2-5; 8 bases line up with TRBD1. CDR3 size: 16 residues. With 2 bases clipped from V and 1 base from J, the junction kept 7 bases outside the gene matches. Looked up from germline, CDR1 is SGDLS and CDR2 is YYNGEE. CDR3 region: CASSVGVQGGQETQYF. As DNA, the CDR3 is TGTGCCAGCAGCGTGGGAGTACAGGGGGGCCAAGAGACCCAGTACTTC. The whole variable domain, remainder taken from reference TRBV9 and TRBJ2-5, is DSGVTQTPKHLITATGQRVTLRCSPRSGDLSVYWYQQSLDQGLQFLIQYYNGEERAKGNILERFSAQQFPDLHSELNLSSLELGDSALYFCASSVGVQGGQETQYFGPGTRLLVL.

This chain connects TRBV6-7 to TRBJ2-4; D ambiguous. TRBV6-7 is labeled an ORF, and its function is uncertain. V lost 7 bases to trimming and J lost 0 bases, with 13 bases between them. This CDR3 spans 15 amino acids. CDR3 sequence: CASIGPTLAKNIQYF. The CDR3 bases are TGTGCCAGCATCGGACCTACCCTAGCCAAAAACATTCAGTACTTC.

This rearrangement joins TRBV14 to TRBJ2-2; D gene uncertain. Trimming removed 6 bases at V and 5 bases at J, with 10 bases between. The CDR3 runs to 13 residues. Germline-derived CDR1 and CDR2 are SGHDN and FVKESK. The CDR3 nucleotides read TGTGCCAGCAGTCAGACACCGACCGGGGAGCTGTTTTTT. Amino acid sequence: CASSQTPTGELFF. The variable domain in full, with the rest retrieved from reference TRBV14 and TRBJ2-2, is EAGVTQFPSHSVIEKGQTVTLRCDPISGHDNLYWYRRVMGKEIKFLLHFVKESKQDESGMPNNRFLAERTGGTYSTLKVQPAELEDSGVYFCASSQTPTGELFFGEGSRLTVL.

The V and J genes are TRBV28 and TRBJ2-5; the match to TRBD1 covers 8 bases. The CDR3 contains 16 residues. The germline gives CDR1 MDHEN, CDR2 SYDVKM. The V and J ends lost 2 bases and 3 bases, in that order; junction bases with no gene match: 8. The DNA of the CDR3 is TGTGCCAGCAGTTTAGTGGGACAGGTCAAAGAAGAGACCCAGTACTTC. It specifies CASSLVGQVKEETQYF.

The V gene is TRBV6-1, the J gene TRBJ2-1; the match to TRBD2 covers 11 bases. In germline, CDR1 is MNHNS, CDR2 SASEGT. The CDR3 consists of 15 residues. V dropped 5 bases and J dropped 6; count of bases not matched to a gene: 6. The CDR3 region is CASSPLAGGSNEQFF. As DNA, the CDR3 is TGTGCCAGCAGTCCTCTAGCGGGAGGATCCAATGAGCAGTTCTTC.

This clone was detected only a few times. The V gene is TRBV7-2, the J gene TRBJ1-1; no definite D call. CDR1 SGHTA and CDR2 FQGNSA come from the germline V gene. V was pared by 2 bases and J by 1 base, with 11 bases between. CDR3 length: 15 amino acids. Written as DNA, the CDR3 is TGTGCCAGCAGCTTATACTGGACGGAGAACACTGAAGCTTTCTTT. It encodes CASSLYWTENTEAFF. Complete variable domain (other parts from reference TRBV7-2 and TRBJ1-1): GAGVSQSPSNKVTEKGKDVELRCDPISGHTALYWYRQSLGQGLEFLIYFQGNSAPDKSGLPSDRFSAERTGGSVSTLTIQRTQQEDSAVYLCASSLYWTENTEAFFGQGTRLTVV.

The V gene is TRBV7-6, the J gene TRBJ1-1; weak D call: TRBD1 (5 bases). In germline, CDR1 is SGHVS, CDR2 FNYEAQ. The CDR3 has 15 amino acids. V lost 2 bases to trimming and J lost 1 base, with 11 bases between them. CDR3 amino acids: CASSLSWGGNTEAFF. As DNA, the CDR3 is TGTGCCAGCAGCTTAAGTTGGGGGGGGAACACTGAAGCTTTCTTT. The full variable domain, in which reference TRBV7-6 and TRBJ1-1 provide the parts outside the CDR3, is GAGVSQSPRYKVTKRGQDVALRCDPISGHVSLYWYRQALGQGPEFLTYFNYEAQQDKSGLPNDRFSAERPEGSISTLTIQRTEQRDSAMYRCASSLSWGGNTEAFFGQGTRLTVV.

The J gene is TRBJ2-1, the V gene TRBV7-3; 9 nucleotides agree with TRBD2. Germline trimming cut 0 bases from V and 1 base from J; bases unmatched to any gene: 7. CDR3 length equals 18 residues. The germline V gene has CDR1 SGHTA and CDR2 FQGTGA. The CDR3 bases are TGTGCCAGCAGCTTAACCCGGACTAGCGTGGTGTCCTACAATGAGCAGTTCTTC. Its protein is CASSLTRTSVVSYNEQFF.

V gene TRBV27 combines with J gene TRBJ1-2, with TRBD1 matching over 8 bases. The CDR3 sequence is 14 residues long. Germline CDR1 MNHEY, CDR2 SMNVEV (reference sequence). J lost 4 bases, V lost 5 bases, and 6 bases had no gene match. The CDR3 nucleotides read TGTGCCAGCAGTACTTACACAGGGGGCTATGGCTACACCTTC. Translation gives CASSTYTGGYGYTF.

J is TRBJ1-1 and V is TRBV5-1; TRBD1 is a possible D gene (6 bases). The V gene's germline CDR1 is SGHRS and CDR2 YFSETQ. Trimming removed 4 bases at V and 3 bases at J, with 13 bases between. The CDR3 covers 14 residues. The CDR3 loop reads CASSPGAGDTEAFF. The CDR3 DNA follows: TGCGCCAGCAGCCCGGGGGCGGGGGACACTGAAGCTTTCTTT. Drawing the rest from reference TRBV5-1 and TRBJ1-1, the complete variable domain is KAGVTQTPRYLIKTRGQQVTLSCSPISGHRSVSWYQQTPGQGLQFLFEYFSETQRNKGNFPGRFSGRQFSNSRSEMNVSTLELGDSALYLCASSPGAGDTEAFFGQGTRLTVV.